Listed here are 8 T cell receptor beta chains from one sample, sequenced in a study of identical twins. TCRdb used MiXCR to reprocess the 5' RACE reads, holding one entry per CDR3 protein. Among 300,000 to 400,000 distinct CDR3 sequences listed, 12% were seen once. This sample also belongs to another study, concerning yellow fever vaccine responses in identical twins.

The sample taken for sequencing was CD8+ T cells sorted from blood. Receptors were obtained from a woman aged 18-30 years in good health.

The chain links TRBV28 to TRBJ2-1, with D possibly called TRBD1 or TRBD2 (6 bases each). V dropped 6 bases and J dropped 0 bases, with 21 bases sitting between them. The germline gives CDR1 MDHEN, CDR2 SYDVKM. The CDR3 contains 18 residues. The CDR3 spells CASSPMMWRGSSYNEQFF. The CDR3, as DNA: TGTGCCAGCAGCCCCATGATGTGGAGGGGGAGCTCCTACAATGAGCAGTTCTTC. Variable domain in full (rest from reference TRBV28 and TRBJ2-1): DVKVTQSSRYLVKRTGEKVFLECVQDMDHENMFWYRQDPGLGLRLIYFSYDVKMKEKGDIPEGYSVSREKKERFSLILESASTNQTSMYLCASSPMMWRGSSYNEQFFGPGTRLTVL.

There are a few counts of this clonotype. This rearrangement joins TRBV6-5 to TRBJ2-7; no definite D call. Germline CDR1 is MNHEY and CDR2 is SVGAGI. The CDR3 runs to 14 residues. V shed 2 bases and J shed 5 bases, with 13 bases lying between them. The CDR3 nucleotides read TGTGCCAGCAGTTACCAAGGCTCTGGCAACGAGCAGTACTTC. Amino acid sequence: CASSYQGSGNEQYF.

The sample holds a few counts of this clonotype. The V gene is TRBV9, the J gene TRBJ1-2, with D uncertain. CDR1 SGDLS and CDR2 YYNGEE come from the germline V gene. Deletions cut 6 bases from V and 2 bases from J, with 14 bases between. CDR3 length: 14 amino acids. The CDR3 DNA reads as TGTGCCAGCACCGGTACCGGGATAAACTATGGCTACACCTTC. It yields the protein CASTGTGINYGYTF.

The V call is TRBV9, the J call TRBJ1-1; tentative D call: TRBD1 (5 bases). This CDR3 is 14 amino acids long. CDR1 and CDR2 from the germline V gene are SGDLS and YYNGEE. Trimming cost V 2 bases and J 10 bases, with 18 bases left between them. This CDR3 reads CASSVLGRGKRAFF. CDR3 DNA: TGTGCCAGCAGCGTCCTTGGGAGGGGAAAAAGAGCTTTCTTT.

Many counts were recorded for this clonotype. The chain couples TRBV12-3 or TRBV12-4 to TRBJ2-7; D call uncertain. The CDR3 has 12 residues. V was trimmed by 3 bases and J by 5 bases, leaving 8 bases between them. The CDR3, as DNA: TGTGCCAGCAGTTTTGGGCAGCACGAGCAGTACTTC. Translated: CASSFGQHEQYF.

This clonotype was picked up a small number of times. The V call is TRBV15, the J call TRBJ1-6; possible D gene TRBD1, 6 bases. The CDR3 runs to 17 residues. Germline-derived CDR1 and CDR2 are LNHNV and YYDKDF (reference sequence). V lost 4 bases and J 0 bases, leaving 13 bases between the germline ends. CDR3 residues: CATSKRDTSSYNSPLHF. For the CDR3, the DNA is TGTGCCACCAGCAAGAGGGACACAAGCTCCTATAATTCACCCCTCCACTTT.

This chain links TRBV9 with TRBJ2-1; 10 bases match TRBD2. The CDR3 is made up of 17 amino acids. Losses at the gene ends were 0 bases for V and 8 bases for J; bases not matched to a gene: 11. Germline CDR1 reads SGDLS; CDR2 reads YYNGEE. The CDR3 reads CASSVDTRLAGDDEQFF. The DNA for the CDR3 is TGTGCCAGCAGCGTAGATACGCGGCTAGCGGGAGACGATGAGCAGTTCTTC.

In this sample, this clonotype turned up a few times. The J gene is TRBJ2-3, the V gene TRBV27; 12 bases are shared with TRBD2. J was trimmed by 7 bases and V by 6 bases; bases with no gene match: 8. CDR1 and CDR2 (germline): MNHEY, SMNVEV (reference sequence). This CDR3 is built from 15 residues. CDR3 DNA: TGTGCCAGCAGCCCAGGACTAGCGGGGTACAATACGCAGTATTTT. Translating it yields CASSPGLAGYNTQYF.